This T cell receptor beta chain is drawn from a study of cytomegalovirus exposure and HLA in healthy donors. Overall study findings and caveats: The study labeled 150 or so TCR beta chains cytomegalovirus-associated. Subsequent analysis found a tendency for first-cohort TCR clusters to co-occur within the 95 to 150 validation repertoires. The dataset shows that most TCR sequences were rare, while some public TCRs occurred in many donors. Through in vitro validation, three CMV-associated chains were shown to be specific for CMV antigens.

Only in-frame clones appear in the TCRdb table, and some are missing; sequencing was by immunoSEQ multiplex PCR. The profile shows some 210,000 clones, around four fifths of them singletons. The CDR3 consists of 12 residues. Trimming removed 2 bases from V and 6 bases from J, with 7 bases in between. Germline CDR1 SEHNR, CDR2 FQNEAQ (reference sequence). Points on this clone: Its antigen is not identified.

The J gene is TRBJ1-2, the V gene TRBV7-9; D uncertain. Sequencing used PBMCs. This TCR derives from a woman between 18 and 30 years old in good health and CMV-seronegative. This chain's CDR3 is CASSLTPDGYTF. CDR3 DNA sequence: TGTGCCAGCAGCTTAACCCCGGATGGCTACACCTTC.